This TCR beta chain appears in the sequencing data of a study of cytomegalovirus exposure and HLA in healthy donors. Germline lookup yields CDR1 SGHVS and CDR2 FQNEAQ. There are 17 residues in the CDR3. V shed 1 base and J 7 bases; nucleotides not matched to a gene: 7. PCR was performed using 60 Vbeta and 13 Jbeta primers. Generated by immunoSEQ multiplex PCR, the TCRdb table keeps only in-frame clones and is missing some. This sample has 100,000 to 150,000 clones; roughly 78% occur once, and the top ten carry roughly 4%. This TCR was recovered from a man aged 45-65 years in good health and CMV-seropositive. Sequencing used PBMCs. This rearrangement joins TRBV7-8 to TRBJ2-2; 12 bases fit TRBD2. CDR3 sequence: CASSLERLAGVGGELFF. The CDR3 DNA reads as TGTGCCAGCAGCTTAGAACGACTAGCGGGAGTTGGCGGGGAGCTGTTTTTT.